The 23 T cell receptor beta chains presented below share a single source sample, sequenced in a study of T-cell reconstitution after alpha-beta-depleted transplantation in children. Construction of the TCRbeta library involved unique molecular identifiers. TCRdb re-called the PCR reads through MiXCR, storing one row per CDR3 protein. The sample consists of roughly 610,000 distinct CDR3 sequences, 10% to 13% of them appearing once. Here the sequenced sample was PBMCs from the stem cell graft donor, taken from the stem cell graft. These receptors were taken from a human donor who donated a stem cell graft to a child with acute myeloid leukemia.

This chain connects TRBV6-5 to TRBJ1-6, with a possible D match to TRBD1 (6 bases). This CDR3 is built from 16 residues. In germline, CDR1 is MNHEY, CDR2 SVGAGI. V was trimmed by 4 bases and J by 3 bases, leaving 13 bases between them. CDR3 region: CASSSLDSLYNSPLHF. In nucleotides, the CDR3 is TGTGCCAGCAGTTCCCTGGACAGTCTCTATAATTCACCCCTCCACTTT.

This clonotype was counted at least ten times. The CDR3 DNA sequence: TGTGCCAGCAGTTTACTAGCGGGAGTGAGGCACAATGAGCAGTTCTTC. This sequence encodes CASSLLAGVRHNEQFF. The chain joins TRBV27 to TRBJ2-1; 10 bases agree with TRBD2. V lost 2 bases, J lost 5 bases, and 6 bases stayed unmatched. This CDR3 has 16 residues. Per the germline V gene, CDR1 is MNHEY and CDR2 is SMNVEV (reference sequence).

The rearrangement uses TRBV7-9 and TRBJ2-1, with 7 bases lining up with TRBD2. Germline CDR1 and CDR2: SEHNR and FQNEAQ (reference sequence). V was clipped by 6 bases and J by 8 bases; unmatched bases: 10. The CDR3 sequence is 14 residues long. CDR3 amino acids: CASSPSGGSYEQFF. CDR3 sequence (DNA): TGTGCCAGCAGTCCGTCTGGCGGGAGTTATGAGCAGTTCTTC.

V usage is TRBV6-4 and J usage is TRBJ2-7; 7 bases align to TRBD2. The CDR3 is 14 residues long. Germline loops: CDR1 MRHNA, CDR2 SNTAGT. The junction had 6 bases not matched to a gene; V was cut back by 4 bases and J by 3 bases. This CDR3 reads CASSGTRRLYEQYF. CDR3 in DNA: TGTGCCAGCAGTGGGACTAGACGGCTCTACGAGCAGTACTTC.

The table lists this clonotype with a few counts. CDR3 DNA: TGCGCCAGCAGCTCCTCGACAGGGAGCCCTGAAGCTTTCTTT. Protein sequence: CASSSSTGSPEAFF. This chain links TRBV5-1 with TRBJ1-1; 7 positions agree with TRBD1. The CDR3 is 14 amino acids. The V gene end was trimmed by 3 bases and the J gene end by 6 bases; junction bases not matched to a gene: 8. Germline CDR1 and CDR2: SGHRS and YFSETQ.

The CDR3 DNA follows: TGTGCCAGCAGCCAAGGCAGTACCGGGACACCGGACCACTTT. Protein: CASSQGSTGTPDHF. The V gene is TRBV3-1, the J gene TRBJ1-6, with a tentative D call TRBD1 (6 bases). The germline V and J ends were trimmed by 1 base and 18 bases, with 19 bases remaining between them. The CDR3 runs 14 residues. CDR1 is LGHDT and CDR2 is YNNKEL in the germline V gene (reference sequence).

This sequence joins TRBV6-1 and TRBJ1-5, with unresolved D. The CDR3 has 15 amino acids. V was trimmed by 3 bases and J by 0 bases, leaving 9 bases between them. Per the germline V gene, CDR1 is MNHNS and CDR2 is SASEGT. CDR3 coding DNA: TGTGCCAGCAGTGACGCCGGCAATAGCAATCAGCCCCAGCATTTT. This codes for CASSDAGNSNQPQHF.

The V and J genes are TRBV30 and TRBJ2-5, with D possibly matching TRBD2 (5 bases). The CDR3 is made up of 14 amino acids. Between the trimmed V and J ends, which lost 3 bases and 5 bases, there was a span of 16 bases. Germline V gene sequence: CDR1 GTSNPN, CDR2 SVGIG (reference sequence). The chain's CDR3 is CAWSQWTGSETQYF. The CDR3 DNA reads TGTGCCTGGAGCCAGTGGACGGGAAGCGAGACCCAGTACTTC.

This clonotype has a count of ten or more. CDR3 amino acids: CSGGTSGRGETQYF. The CDR3 region has the DNA TGCAGCGGGGGGACTAGCGGGAGGGGGGAGACCCAGTACTTC. The chain couples TRBV29-1 to TRBJ2-5, with 16 bases fitting TRBD2. This CDR3 has 14 amino acids. Germline V gene sequence: CDR1 SQVTM, CDR2 ANQGSEA. V was pared by 7 bases and J by 5 bases, with 4 bases of the junction left unmatched.

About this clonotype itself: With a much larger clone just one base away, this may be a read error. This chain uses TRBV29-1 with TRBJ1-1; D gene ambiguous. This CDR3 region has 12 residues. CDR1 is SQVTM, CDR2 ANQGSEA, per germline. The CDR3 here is CSFEVGNTEAFF. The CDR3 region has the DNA TGCAGCTTTGAAGTGGGGAACACTGAAGCTTTCTTT.

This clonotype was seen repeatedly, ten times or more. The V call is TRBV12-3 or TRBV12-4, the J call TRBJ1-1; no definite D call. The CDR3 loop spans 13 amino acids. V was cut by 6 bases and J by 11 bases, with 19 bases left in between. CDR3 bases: TGTGCCAGCAGCCCCGGGGTCGTAAGGGTGGCTTTCTTT. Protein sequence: CASSPGVVRVAFF.

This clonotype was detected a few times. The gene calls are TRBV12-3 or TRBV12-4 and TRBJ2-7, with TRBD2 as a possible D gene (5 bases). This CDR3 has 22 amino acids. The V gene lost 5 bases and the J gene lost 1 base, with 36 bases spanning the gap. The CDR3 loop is CASSITVEGGTGFPRPSYEQYF. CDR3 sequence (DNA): TGTGCCAGCAGTATTACAGTGGAAGGAGGCACGGGGTTCCCGAGACCATCCTACGAGCAGTACTTC.

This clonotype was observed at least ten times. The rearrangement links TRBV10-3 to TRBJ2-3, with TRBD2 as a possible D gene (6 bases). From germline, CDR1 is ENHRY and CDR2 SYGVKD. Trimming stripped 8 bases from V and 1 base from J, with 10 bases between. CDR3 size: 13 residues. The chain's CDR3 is CAIGASGTDTQYF. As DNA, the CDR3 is TGTGCCATCGGGGCTAGCGGCACAGATACGCAGTATTTT.

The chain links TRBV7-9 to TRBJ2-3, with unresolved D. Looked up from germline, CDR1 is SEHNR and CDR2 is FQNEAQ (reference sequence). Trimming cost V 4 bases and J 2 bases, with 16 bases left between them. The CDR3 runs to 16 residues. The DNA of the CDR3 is TGTGCCAGCAGCTCGCCTACTATTGGTCCCACAGATACGCAGTATTTT. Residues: CASSSPTIGPTDTQYF.

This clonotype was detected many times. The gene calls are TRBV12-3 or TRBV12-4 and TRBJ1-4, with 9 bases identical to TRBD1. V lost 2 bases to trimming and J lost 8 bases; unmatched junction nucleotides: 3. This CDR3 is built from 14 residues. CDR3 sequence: CASSLRDREEKLFF. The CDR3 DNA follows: TGTGCCAGCAGTTTAAGGGACAGGGAAGAAAAACTGTTTTTT.

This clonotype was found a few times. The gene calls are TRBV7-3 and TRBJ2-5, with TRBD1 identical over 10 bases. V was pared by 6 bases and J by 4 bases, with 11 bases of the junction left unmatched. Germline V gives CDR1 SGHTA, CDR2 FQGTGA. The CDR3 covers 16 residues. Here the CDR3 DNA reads TGTGCCAGCAGTCCTACCGGGACAGGGGAGGCAGAGACCCAGTACTTC. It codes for CASSPTGTGEAETQYF.

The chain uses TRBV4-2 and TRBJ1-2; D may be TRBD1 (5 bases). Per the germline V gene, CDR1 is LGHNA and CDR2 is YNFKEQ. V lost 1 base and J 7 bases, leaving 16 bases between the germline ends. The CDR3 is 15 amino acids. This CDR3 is CASSQAPGIAFGYTF. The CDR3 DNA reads TGTGCCAGCAGCCAAGCCCCAGGGATAGCGTTTGGCTACACCTTC.

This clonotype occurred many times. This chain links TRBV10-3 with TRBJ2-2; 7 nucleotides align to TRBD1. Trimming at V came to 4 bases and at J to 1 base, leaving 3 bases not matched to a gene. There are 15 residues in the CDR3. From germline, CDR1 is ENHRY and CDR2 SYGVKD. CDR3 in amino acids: CAISADRRNTGELFF. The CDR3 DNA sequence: TGTGCCATCAGTGCGGACAGGAGGAACACCGGGGAGCTGTTTTTT.

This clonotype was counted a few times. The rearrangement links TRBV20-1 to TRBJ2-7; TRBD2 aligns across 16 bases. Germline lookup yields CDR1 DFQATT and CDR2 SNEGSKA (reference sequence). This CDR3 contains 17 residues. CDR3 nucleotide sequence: TGCTGCGCGTACCCGGGACTAGCGGGAGGGGCTAGCTACGAGCAGTACTTC. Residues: CCAYPGLAGGASYEQYF.

The DNA for the CDR3 is TGTGCCAGCAGTATTGACAGGGGGAAAACCGGGGAGCTGTTTTTT. Encoded protein: CASSIDRGKTGELFF. The chain recombines TRBV28 with TRBJ2-2; the match to TRBD1 covers 9 bases. This CDR3 spans 15 amino acids. The junction had 6 bases not matched to a gene; V was cut back by 5 bases and J by 5 bases. Germline loops: CDR1 MDHEN, CDR2 SYDVKM.

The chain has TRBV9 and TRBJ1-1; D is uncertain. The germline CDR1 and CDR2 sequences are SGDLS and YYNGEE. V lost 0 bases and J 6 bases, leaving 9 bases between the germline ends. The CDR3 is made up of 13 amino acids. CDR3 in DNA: TGTGCCAGCAGCGTAGTGGGTACTCCTGAAGCTTTCTTT. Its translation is CASSVVGTPEAFF.

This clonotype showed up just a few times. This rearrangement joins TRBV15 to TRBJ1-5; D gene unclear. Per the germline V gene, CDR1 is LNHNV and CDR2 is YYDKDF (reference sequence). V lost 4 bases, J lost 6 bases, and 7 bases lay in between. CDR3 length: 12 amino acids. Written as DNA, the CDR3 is TGTGCCACCAGCACCCCCACTCAGCCCCAGCATTTT. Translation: CATSTPTQPQHF.

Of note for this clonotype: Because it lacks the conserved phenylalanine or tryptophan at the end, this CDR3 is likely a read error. The CDR3 is CASSLSRGYTEAFY. In DNA form, the CDR3 reads TGTGCCAGCAGTTTATCGAGGGGTTACACTGAAGCTTTCTAT. The J gene is TRBJ1-1, the V gene TRBV27, with D possibly being TRBD1 (5 bases). CDR1 and CDR2 from the germline V gene are MNHEY and SMNVEV (reference sequence). This CDR3 is built from 14 residues. V lost 0 bases to trimming and J lost 3 bases, with 8 bases between them.